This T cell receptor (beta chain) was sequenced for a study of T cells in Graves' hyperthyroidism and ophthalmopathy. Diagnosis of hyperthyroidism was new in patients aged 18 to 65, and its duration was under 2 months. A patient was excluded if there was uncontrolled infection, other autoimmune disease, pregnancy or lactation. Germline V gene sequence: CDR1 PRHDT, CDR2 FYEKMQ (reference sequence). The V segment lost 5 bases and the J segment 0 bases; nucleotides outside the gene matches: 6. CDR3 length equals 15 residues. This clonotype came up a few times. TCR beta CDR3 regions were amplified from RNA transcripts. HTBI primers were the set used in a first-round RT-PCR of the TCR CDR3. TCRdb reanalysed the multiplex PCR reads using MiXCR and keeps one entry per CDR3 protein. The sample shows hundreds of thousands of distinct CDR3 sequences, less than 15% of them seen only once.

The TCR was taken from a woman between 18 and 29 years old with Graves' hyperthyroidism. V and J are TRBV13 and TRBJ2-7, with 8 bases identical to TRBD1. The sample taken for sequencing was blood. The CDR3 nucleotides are TGTGCCAGCAGCATCCGACAGGGGAGCTCCTACGAGCAGTACTTC. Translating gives CASSIRQGSSYEQYF.